This T cell receptor (beta chain) was sequenced for a study of T cell responses to AZD1222 COVID-19 vaccine. A note on this clone: The antigen remains unidentified.

Unmatched junction bases numbered 12, after V lost 6 bases and J lost 2 bases. This CDR3 has 16 residues. Germline V gene sequence: CDR1 MNHEY, CDR2 SMNVEV (reference sequence). Repertoires were generated with immunoSEQ multiplex PCR, while TCRdb's copy carries only in-frame clones and drops some. The sample records 100,000 to 130,000 clones, 75% to 90% being singletons. Study-wide results and limits: Rises in breadth and depth of Spike-specific TCRs came after two AZD1222 doses. There were vaccine-associated CD4 TCRs across spike, dominant at 160-218 and 743-854.

The TCR was taken from an adult in good health. This chain joins TRBV27 and TRBJ2-5; 7 bases are a match to TRBD1. Sequencing used peripheral blood, obtained on day 0 of AZD1222 vaccination. This chain's CDR3 is CASRQRAGGGQETQYF. Here the CDR3 DNA reads TGTGCCAGCAGGCAAAGGGCAGGGGGTGGGCAAGAGACCCAGTACTTC.